Below are 27 T cell receptor beta chains sequenced from a single sample in a study of T cell responses to AZD1222 COVID-19 vaccine. Data came from immunoSEQ multiplex PCR; TCRdb stores just in-frame clones and leaves some out. The sample has more than 90,000 clones; roughly 84% are singletons. The starting material was peripheral blood, obtained 28 days after the second AZD1222 dose. The receptors derive from an adult who received the AZD1222 COVID-19 vaccine.

In its sample, this clone was seen once. The chain links TRBV5-4 to TRBJ1-4; D is ambiguous. The germline gives CDR1 SGHNT, CDR2 YYREEE (reference sequence). The CDR3 runs 13 residues. The V end was cut by 0 bases, the J end by 7 bases, with 7 bases between. This chain's CDR3 is CASSLDLFEKLFF. The DNA of the CDR3 is TGTGCCAGCAGCTTGGACCTCTTTGAAAAACTGTTTTTT.

The chain has TRBV27 and TRBJ1-1, with TRBD1 matching 9 bases. V lost 3 bases and J lost 5; bases outside the gene matches: 4. The CDR3 loop spans 14 amino acids. The V gene's germline CDR1 is MNHEY and CDR2 SMNVEV (reference sequence). CDR3 sequence (DNA): TGTGCCAGCAGTTTTACAGGGGGCCCTACTGAAGCTTTCTTT. Its translation: CASSFTGGPTEAFF.

The chain is built from TRBV7-2 and TRBJ2-1, with TRBD2 identical over 9 bases. This CDR3 region has 18 residues. Germline lookup yields CDR1 SGHTA and CDR2 FQGNSA. V gave up 4 bases and J gave up 4 bases; unmatched junction bases: 14. In DNA, the CDR3 is TGTGCCAGCAGCTCCGTTGCCCCAAGTAGCGGGGGATACAATGAGCAGTTCTTC. Translating it yields CASSSVAPSSGGYNEQFF.

The J gene is TRBJ2-2, the V gene TRBV9; either TRBD1 or TRBD2 may supply D (5 bases each). Trimming removed 1 base from V and 4 bases from J, with 8 bases in between. Germline-derived CDR1 and CDR2 are SGDLS and YYNGEE. The CDR3 runs 14 residues. The chain's CDR3 is CASSVSGATGELFF. The CDR3 region has the DNA TGTGCCAGCAGCGTATCCGGGGCCACCGGGGAGCTGTTTTTT.

The V call is TRBV5-6, the J call TRBJ1-1; 7 bases map to TRBD1. CDR3 size: 12 residues. V lost 4 bases, J lost 6 bases, and 3 bases stayed unmatched. Germline CDR1 SGHDT, CDR2 YYEEEE. In DNA form, the CDR3 reads TGTGCCAGCAGCCCCCAGGGGGCTGAAGCTTTCTTT. Translating it yields CASSPQGAEAFF. The variable domain in full, with the rest retrieved from reference TRBV5-6 and TRBJ1-1, is DAGVTQSPTHLIKTRGQQVTLRCSPKSGHDTVSWYQQALGQGPQFIFQYYEEEERQRGNFPDRFSGHQFPNYSSELNVNALLLGDSALYLCASSPQGAEAFFGQGTRLTVV.

This clone was found once. The V and J genes are TRBV12-5 and TRBJ2-1; the match to TRBD2 covers 12 bases. The germline gives CDR1 LGHNT, CDR2 FRNRAP. CDR3 length: 18 amino acids. V shed 0 bases and J 11 bases; nucleotides not matched to a gene: 14. CDR3: CASGLVLAGGKSRGKQFF. The DNA of the CDR3 is TGTGCTAGTGGTTTGGTACTAGCGGGAGGCAAATCTCGGGGAAAGCAGTTCTTC.

The chain carries TRBV11-2 and TRBJ2-7; D unclear. Germline CDR1 and CDR2: SGHAT and FQNNGV. This CDR3 has 15 amino acids. Trimming removed 3 bases from V and 0 bases from J, with 12 bases in between. CDR3 protein: CASSFFPLSSYEQYF. DNA for the CDR3: TGTGCCAGCAGCTTCTTTCCCCTGAGCTCCTACGAGCAGTACTTC.

The chain has TRBV7-2 and TRBJ1-3, with a tentative D call TRBD1 (5 bases). This CDR3 has 16 amino acids. The V and J ends lost 1 base and 0 bases respectively, with 10 bases between them. Germline CDR1 SGHTA, CDR2 FQGNSA. This CDR3 is CASSLEGSGSGNTIYF. The DNA for the CDR3 is TGTGCCAGCAGCTTAGAGGGGTCAGGCTCTGGAAACACCATATATTTT.

The V and J genes are TRBV7-9 and TRBJ1-1; 9 nucleotides align to TRBD1. The V gene's germline CDR1 is SEHNR and CDR2 FQNEAQ (reference sequence). The CDR3 totals 14 residues. V trimming: 5 bases; J trimming: 3 bases; junction bases outside the gene matches: 4. The CDR3 bases are TGTGCCAGCAGCAGGGACAGGGCGGACACTGAAGCTTTCTTT. It yields the protein CASSRDRADTEAFF.

The CDR3 region is CASSIGSGGTQYF. The DNA for the CDR3 is TGTGCCAGTAGTATTGGCAGCGGAGGTACGCAGTATTTT. The chain joins TRBV19 to TRBJ2-3; maybe TRBD2 (5 bases). V was cut by 3 bases and J by 8 bases, with 12 bases left in between. This CDR3 comprises 13 residues. Germline V CDR1 and CDR2: LNHDA, SQIVND (reference sequence).

This rearrangement joins TRBV11-3 to TRBJ2-7; D may be TRBD1 or TRBD2 (5 bases each). The CDR3 is 15 amino acids. Trimming stripped 1 base from V and 0 bases from J, with 10 bases between. Per germline, CDR1 SGHNT and CDR2 YENEEA. DNA for the CDR3: TGTGCCAGCAGCTTAGCCTCAGGGAGCTCCTACGAGCAGTACTTC. Protein: CASSLASGSSYEQYF.

This chain joins TRBV5-4 and TRBJ2-1; tentative D call: TRBD2 (6 bases). V shed 0 bases and J shed 5 bases, with 9 bases lying between them. The germline gives CDR1 SGHNT, CDR2 YYREEE (reference sequence). The CDR3 has 14 amino acids. CDR3 sequence reads: CASSLVGGDNEQFF. For the CDR3, the DNA is TGTGCCAGCAGCTTGGTGGGCGGGGACAATGAGCAGTTCTTC. The variable domain in full, with the rest retrieved from reference TRBV5-4 and TRBJ2-1, is ETGVTQSPTHLIKTRGQQVTLRCSSQSGHNTVSWYQQALGQGPQFIFQYYREEENGRGNFPPRFSGLQFPNYSSELNVNALELDDSALYLCASSLVGGDNEQFFGPGTRLTVL.

The chain is built from TRBV3-1 (or the pseudogene TRBV3-2) and TRBJ2-1; D remains unclear. The CDR3 runs to 13 residues. CDR1 and CDR2 from the germline V gene are LGHDT and YNNKEL (reference sequence). The ends were cut back, 4 bases at V and 2 bases at J, with 6 bases in the middle. CDR3 protein: CASSLVPYNEQFF. The CDR3 DNA reads TGTGCCAGCAGCCTCGTACCCTACAATGAGCAGTTCTTC.

This chain connects TRBV27 to TRBJ2-1; 9 bases match TRBD2. The trim removed 4 bases at V and 9 bases at J, leaving 13 bases unmatched. The germline V gene encodes CDR1 MNHEY and CDR2 SMNVEV (reference sequence). The CDR3 is made up of 16 amino acids. The CDR3 reads CASSYGLAPIGAEQFF. In DNA, the CDR3 is TGTGCCAGCAGTTACGGACTAGCGCCTATAGGAGCTGAGCAGTTCTTC.

The V and J genes are TRBV2 and TRBJ2-1; no reliable D call. Trimming shortened V by 0 bases and J by 5 bases, and 8 bases separated the two germline ends. CDR1 is SNHLY and CDR2 is FYNNEI in the germline V gene. This CDR3 contains 14 residues. The CDR3 loop is CASSEARVDNEQFF. The CDR3 nucleotides read TGTGCCAGCAGTGAAGCGAGAGTCGACAATGAGCAGTTCTTC.

The rearrangement joins TRBV7-8 to TRBJ2-5, with 11 bases identical to TRBD2. The V gene end was trimmed by 1 base and the J gene end by 4 bases; junction bases not matched to a gene: 5. Germline V gene lookup returns CDR1 SGHVS and CDR2 FQNEAQ. The CDR3 consists of 16 residues. The CDR3 DNA reads as TGTGCCAGCAGCTTAGAAGGGCTAGCGGGGGGAGAGACCCAGTACTTC. Translating it yields CASSLEGLAGGETQYF.

The V gene is TRBV11-2, the J gene TRBJ2-7; 7 bases are shared with TRBD2. The CDR3 covers 15 residues. J lost 3 bases, V lost 5 bases, and 10 bases had no gene match. Germline-derived CDR1 and CDR2 are SGHAT and FQNNGV. Here the CDR3 DNA reads TGTGCCAGCAGCCGGGGAGGGGCCAGTATCTACGAGCAGTACTTC. Translating it yields CASSRGGASIYEQYF.

V usage is TRBV7-9 and J usage is TRBJ1-1; D is perhaps TRBD1 (6 bases). The V gene's germline CDR1 is SEHNR and CDR2 FQNEAQ (reference sequence). V lost 6 bases, J lost 6 bases, and 14 bases lay in between. This CDR3 spans 13 amino acids. In DNA, the CDR3 is TGTGCCAGCAGACCCCAGGGGCCCGCTGAAGCTTTCTTT. As protein: CASRPQGPAEAFF.

The V call is TRBV6-5, the J call TRBJ1-6; TRBD1 might be the D (6 bases). CDR3 length: 15 amino acids. Germline V gene lookup returns CDR1 MNHEY and CDR2 SVGAGI. Trimming shortened V by 3 bases and J by 5 bases, and 11 bases separated the two germline ends. The DNA for the CDR3 is TGTGCCAGCAGTTATTATTCAGGGGATAATTCACCCCTCCACTTT. Its protein product is CASSYYSGDNSPLHF.

V and J are TRBV5-5 and TRBJ1-1; TRBD1 matches at 8 bases. The CDR3 has 17 residues. With 4 bases clipped from V and 0 bases from J, the junction kept 11 bases outside the gene matches. Germline values: CDR1 SGHKS, CDR2 YYEKEE (reference sequence). CDR3 amino acids: CASSLRQGRLLNTEAFF. In nucleotides, the CDR3 is TGTGCCAGCAGCCTTAGACAGGGGAGGCTTTTGAACACTGAAGCTTTCTTT.

This chain links TRBV9 with TRBJ2-7; weak D call: TRBD2 (6 bases). V shed 0 bases and J shed 10 bases, with 11 bases lying between them. Germline V lookup: CDR1 SGDLS, CDR2 YYNGEE. This CDR3 region has 12 residues. The CDR3 DNA follows: TGTGCCAGCAGCGTAGTTAGCGGTCCTCAGTACTTC. This sequence encodes CASSVVSGPQYF.

Ten or more counts support this clone. The V and J genes are TRBV29-1 and TRBJ2-5, with 8 bases lining up with TRBD1. J lost 4 bases, V lost 5 bases, and 3 bases had no gene match. CDR1 SQVTM and CDR2 ANQGSEA come from the germline V gene. CDR3 size: 12 residues. The CDR3 region has the DNA TGCAGCGTTCCCGACAGGGGAGAGACCCAGTACTTC. Its protein is CSVPDRGETQYF. The entire variable domain, with the rest obtained from reference TRBV29-1 and TRBJ2-5, is as follows: SAVISQKPSRDICQRGTSLTIQCQVDSQVTMMFWYRQQPGQSLTLIATANQGSEATYESGFVIDKFPISRPNLTFSTLTVSNMSPEDSSIYLCSVPDRGETQYFGPGTRLLVL.

The J gene is TRBJ1-6, the V gene TRBV2, with D perhaps TRBD1 (5 bases). The germline CDR1 and CDR2 sequences are SNHLY and FYNNEI. The germline V and J ends were trimmed by 10 bases and 6 bases, with 13 bases remaining between them. The CDR3 spans 13 residues. The CDR3 DNA reads as TGTGCCACCCAAGGGGACGGTAATTCACCCCTCCACTTT. Amino acids: CATQGDGNSPLHF.

In this sample, this clone turned up a few times. V gene TRBV18 combines with J gene TRBJ1-1, with a tentative D call TRBD1 (5 bases). The length of the CDR3 is 17 residues. Trimming stripped 1 base from V and 1 base from J, with 16 bases between. Germline values: CDR1 KGHSH, CDR2 LQKENI. In DNA, the CDR3 is TGTGCCAGCTCACCACGGGAAATGGGGGTTGGGAACACTGAAGCTTTCTTT. Its translation: CASSPREMGVGNTEAFF.

This sequence joins TRBV19 and TRBJ1-4, with D perhaps matching TRBD1 (5 bases). CDR1 is LNHDA and CDR2 is SQIVND in the germline V gene (reference sequence). The CDR3 is 15 residues long. Between the trimmed V and J ends, which lost 2 bases and 2 bases, there was a span of 9 bases. Here the CDR3 reads CASSIMGRTNEKLFF. CDR3 sequence (DNA): TGTGCCAGTAGTATAATGGGACGGACTAATGAAAAACTGTTTTTT. Full variable domain (outside the CDR3, taken from reference TRBV19 and TRBJ1-4): DGGITQSPKYLFRKEGQNVTLSCEQNLNHDAMYWYRQDPGQGLRLIYYSQIVNDFQKGDIAEGYSVSREKKESFPLTVTSAQKNPTAFYLCASSIMGRTNEKLFFGSGTQLSVL.

This chain uses TRBV27 with TRBJ1-2, with D maybe TRBD1 (6 bases). The V end was cut by 6 bases, the J end by 4 bases, with 15 bases between. The CDR3 is 14 amino acids. Germline V gene sequence: CDR1 MNHEY, CDR2 SMNVEV (reference sequence). The chain's CDR3 is CASSPLGGAYGYTF. The CDR3 bases are TGTGCCAGCAGCCCCCTGGGGGGCGCCTATGGCTACACCTTC.

This chain connects TRBV5-4 to TRBJ2-7; D uncertain. CDR1 and CDR2 (germline): SGHNT, YYREEE (reference sequence). This CDR3 has 15 residues. Trimming stripped 0 bases from V and 3 bases from J, with 13 bases between. The CDR3 sequence is CASSLAGVGYYEQYF. The CDR3 region has the DNA TGTGCCAGCAGCTTGGCAGGAGTCGGATACTACGAGCAGTACTTC.